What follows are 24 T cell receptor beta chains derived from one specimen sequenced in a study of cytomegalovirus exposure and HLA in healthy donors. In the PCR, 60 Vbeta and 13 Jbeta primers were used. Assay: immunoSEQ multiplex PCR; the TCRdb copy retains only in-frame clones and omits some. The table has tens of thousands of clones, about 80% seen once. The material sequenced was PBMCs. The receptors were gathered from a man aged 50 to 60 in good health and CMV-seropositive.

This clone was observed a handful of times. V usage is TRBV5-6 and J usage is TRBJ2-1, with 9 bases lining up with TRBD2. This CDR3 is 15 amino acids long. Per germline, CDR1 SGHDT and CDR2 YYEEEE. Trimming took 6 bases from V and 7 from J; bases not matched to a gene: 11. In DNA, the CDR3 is TGTGCCAGCACCCGGAGGGGACTAGCTCCTAATGAGCAGTTCTTC. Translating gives CASTRRGLAPNEQFF.

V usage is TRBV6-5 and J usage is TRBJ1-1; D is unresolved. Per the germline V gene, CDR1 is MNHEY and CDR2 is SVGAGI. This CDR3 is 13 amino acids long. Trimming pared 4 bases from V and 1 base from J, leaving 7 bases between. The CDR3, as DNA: TGTGCCAGCAGTTCTTACGGGAACACTGAAGCTTTCTTT. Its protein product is CASSSYGNTEAFF.

CDR3 sequence reads: CARSPGQGAPVTYGYTF. The CDR3 DNA reads as TGTGCCAGAAGCCCCGGACAGGGGGCGCCGGTAACCTATGGCTACACCTTC. The rearrangement links TRBV5-4 to TRBJ1-2; 11 bases map to TRBD1. CDR3 length: 17 amino acids. J was trimmed by 4 bases and V by 8 bases; bases with no gene match: 16. Germline V lookup: CDR1 SGHNT, CDR2 YYREEE (reference sequence).

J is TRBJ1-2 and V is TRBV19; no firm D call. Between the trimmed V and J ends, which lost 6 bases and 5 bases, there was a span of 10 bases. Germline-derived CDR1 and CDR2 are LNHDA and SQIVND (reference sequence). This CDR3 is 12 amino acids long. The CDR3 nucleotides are TGTGCCAGTAGATCCGGACTGTATGGCTACACCTTC. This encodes CASRSGLYGYTF.

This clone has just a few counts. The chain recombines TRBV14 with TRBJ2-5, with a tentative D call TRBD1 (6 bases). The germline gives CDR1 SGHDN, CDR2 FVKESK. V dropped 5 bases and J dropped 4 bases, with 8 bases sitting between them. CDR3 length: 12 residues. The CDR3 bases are TGTGCCAGCAGCACAGGGCGAGAGACCCAGTACTTC. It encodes CASSTGRETQYF.

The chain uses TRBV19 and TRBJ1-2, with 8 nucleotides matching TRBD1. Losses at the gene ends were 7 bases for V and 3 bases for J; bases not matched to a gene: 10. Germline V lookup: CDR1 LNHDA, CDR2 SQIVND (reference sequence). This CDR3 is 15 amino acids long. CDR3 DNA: TGTGCCAGTACGGTATCGGGACAGGCCTACTATGGCTACACCTTC. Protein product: CASTVSGQAYYGYTF. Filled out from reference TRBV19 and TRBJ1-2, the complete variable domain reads DGGITQSPKYLFRKEGQNVTLSCEQNLNHDAMYWYRQDPGQGLRLIYYSQIVNDFQKGDIAEGYSVSREKKESFPLTVTSAQKNPTAFYLCASTVSGQAYYGYTFGSGTRLTVV.

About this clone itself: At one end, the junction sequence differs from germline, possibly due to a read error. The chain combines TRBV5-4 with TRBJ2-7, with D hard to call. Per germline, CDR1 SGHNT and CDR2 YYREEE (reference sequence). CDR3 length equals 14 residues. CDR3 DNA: TGTGCCAGCAGCTTGGGGTCAGGATCCTACGGGCAGTACTTC. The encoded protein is CASSLGSGSYGQYF.

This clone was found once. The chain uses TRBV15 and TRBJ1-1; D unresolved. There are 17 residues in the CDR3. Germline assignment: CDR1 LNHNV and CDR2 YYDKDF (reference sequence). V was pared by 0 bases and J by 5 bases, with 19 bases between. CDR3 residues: CATSRDWRRVAGTEAFF. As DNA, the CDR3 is TGTGCCACCAGCAGAGATTGGAGGAGGGTGGCTGGAACTGAAGCTTTCTTT.

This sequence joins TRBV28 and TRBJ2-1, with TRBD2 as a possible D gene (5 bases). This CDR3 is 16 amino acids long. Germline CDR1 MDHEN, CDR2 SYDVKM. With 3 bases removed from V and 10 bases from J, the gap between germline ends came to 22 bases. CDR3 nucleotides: TGTGCCAGCAGTTTCCCCGACTACCTGAGGGCCAAAGAGCAGTTCTTC. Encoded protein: CASSFPDYLRAKEQFF.

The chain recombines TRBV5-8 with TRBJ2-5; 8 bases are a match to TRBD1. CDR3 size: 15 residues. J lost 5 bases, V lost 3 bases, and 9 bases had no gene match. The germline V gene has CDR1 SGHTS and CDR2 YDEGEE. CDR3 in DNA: TGTGCCAGCAGCTATGGGACAGGAGGATTGGAGACCCAGTACTTC. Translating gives CASSYGTGGLETQYF.

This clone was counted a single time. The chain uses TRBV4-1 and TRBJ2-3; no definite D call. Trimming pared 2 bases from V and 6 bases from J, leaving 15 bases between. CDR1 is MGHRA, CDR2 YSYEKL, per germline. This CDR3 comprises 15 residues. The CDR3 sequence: CASSQPAGNTDTQYF. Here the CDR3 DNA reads TGCGCCAGCAGCCAACCCGCAGGAAACACCGATACGCAGTATTTT.

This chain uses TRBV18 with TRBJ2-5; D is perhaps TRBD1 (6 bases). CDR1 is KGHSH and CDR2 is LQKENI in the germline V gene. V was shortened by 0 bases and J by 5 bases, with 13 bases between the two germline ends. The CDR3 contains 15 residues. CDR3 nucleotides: TGTGCCAGCTCACCACCGAGCAGGGGAAGGGAGACCCAGTACTTC. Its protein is CASSPPSRGRETQYF.

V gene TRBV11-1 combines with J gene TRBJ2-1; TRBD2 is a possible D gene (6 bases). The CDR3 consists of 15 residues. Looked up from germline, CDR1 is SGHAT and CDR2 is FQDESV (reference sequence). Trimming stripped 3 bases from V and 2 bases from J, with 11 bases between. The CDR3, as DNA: TGTGCCAGCAGCTTCGGTCGGAGGGCCTACAATGAGCAGTTCTTC. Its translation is CASSFGRRAYNEQFF.

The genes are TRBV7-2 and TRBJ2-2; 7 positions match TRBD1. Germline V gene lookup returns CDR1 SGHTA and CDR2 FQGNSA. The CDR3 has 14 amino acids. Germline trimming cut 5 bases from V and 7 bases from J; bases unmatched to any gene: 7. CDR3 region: CASSPRQGNGELFF. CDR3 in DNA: TGTGCCAGCAGCCCGCGACAGGGTAACGGGGAGCTGTTTTTT.

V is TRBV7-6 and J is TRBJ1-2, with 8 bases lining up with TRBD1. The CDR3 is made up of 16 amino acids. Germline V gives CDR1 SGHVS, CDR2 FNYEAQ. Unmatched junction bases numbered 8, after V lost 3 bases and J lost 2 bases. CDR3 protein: CASSLYYGQGNYGYTF. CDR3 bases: TGTGCCAGCAGCTTGTATTATGGACAGGGAAACTATGGCTACACCTTC.

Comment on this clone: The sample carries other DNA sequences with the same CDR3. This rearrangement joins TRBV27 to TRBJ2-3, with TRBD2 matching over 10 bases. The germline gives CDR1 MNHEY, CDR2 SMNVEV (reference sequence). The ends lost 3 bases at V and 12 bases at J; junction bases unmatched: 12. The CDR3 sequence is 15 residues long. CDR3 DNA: TGTGCCAGCAGTTTCGTAAGCGGGAGGGCCGGAACACAGTATTTT. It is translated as CASSFVSGRAGTQYF.

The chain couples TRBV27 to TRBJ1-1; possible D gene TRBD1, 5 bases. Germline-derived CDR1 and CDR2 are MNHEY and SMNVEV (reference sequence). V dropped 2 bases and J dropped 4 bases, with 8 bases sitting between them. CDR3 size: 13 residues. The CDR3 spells CASSLARATEAFF. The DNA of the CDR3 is TGTGCCAGCAGTTTAGCCAGGGCCACTGAAGCTTTCTTT.

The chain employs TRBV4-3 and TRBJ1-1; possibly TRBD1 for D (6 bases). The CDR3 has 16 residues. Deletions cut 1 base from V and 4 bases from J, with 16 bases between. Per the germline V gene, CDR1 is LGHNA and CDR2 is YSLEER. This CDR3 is CASSQGPLLGGTEAFF. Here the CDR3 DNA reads TGCGCCAGCAGCCAAGGCCCCCTTTTAGGGGGCACTGAAGCTTTCTTT.

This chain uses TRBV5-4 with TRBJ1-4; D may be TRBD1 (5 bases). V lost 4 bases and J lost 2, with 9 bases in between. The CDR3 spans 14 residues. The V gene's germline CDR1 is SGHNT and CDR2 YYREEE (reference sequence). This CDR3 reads CASSQGGTNEKLFF. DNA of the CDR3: TGTGCCAGCAGCCAGGGTGGTACTAATGAAAAACTGTTTTTT.

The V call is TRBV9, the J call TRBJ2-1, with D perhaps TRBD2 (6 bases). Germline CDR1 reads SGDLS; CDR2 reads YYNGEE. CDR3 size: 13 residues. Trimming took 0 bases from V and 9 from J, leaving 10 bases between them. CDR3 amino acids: CASSVGLASEQFF. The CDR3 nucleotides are TGTGCCAGCAGCGTAGGCCTAGCGTCTGAGCAGTTCTTC.

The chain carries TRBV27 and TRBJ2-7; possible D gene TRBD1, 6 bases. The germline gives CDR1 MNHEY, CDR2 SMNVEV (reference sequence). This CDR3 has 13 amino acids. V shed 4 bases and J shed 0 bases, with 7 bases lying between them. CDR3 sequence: CASSSGVSYEQYF. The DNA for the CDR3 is TGTGCCAGCAGTTCAGGGGTCTCCTACGAGCAGTACTTC.

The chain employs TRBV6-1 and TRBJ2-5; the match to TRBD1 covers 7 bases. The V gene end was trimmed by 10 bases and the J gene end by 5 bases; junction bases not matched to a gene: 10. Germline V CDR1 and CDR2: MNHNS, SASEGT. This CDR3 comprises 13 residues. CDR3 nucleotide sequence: TGTGCCACCCGTACACAGGGGCGCGAGACCCAGTACTTC. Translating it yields CATRTQGRETQYF.

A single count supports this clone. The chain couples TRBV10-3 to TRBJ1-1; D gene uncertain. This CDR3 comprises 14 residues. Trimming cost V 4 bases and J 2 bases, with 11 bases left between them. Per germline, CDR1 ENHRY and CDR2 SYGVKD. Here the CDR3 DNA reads TGTGCCATCAGTGTGAACACCCACAACACTGAAGCTTTCTTT. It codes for CAISVNTHNTEAFF.

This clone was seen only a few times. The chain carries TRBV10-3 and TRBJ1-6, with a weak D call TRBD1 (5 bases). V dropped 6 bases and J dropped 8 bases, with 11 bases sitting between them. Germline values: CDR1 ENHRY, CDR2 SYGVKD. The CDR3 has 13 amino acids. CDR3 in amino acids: CAISSDSYSPLHF. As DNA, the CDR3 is TGTGCCATCAGCTCAGACAGCTATTCACCCCTCCACTTT.